The 11 T cell receptor beta chains listed next were all sequenced from one sample in a study of T cell responses to AZD1222 COVID-19 vaccine. TCRdb keeps only in-frame clones here, not all; method: immunoSEQ multiplex PCR. The profile shows tens of thousands of clones, 70% to 90% of them singletons. Sequencing used peripheral blood, obtained on day 0 of AZD1222 vaccination. These receptors originate from an adult in good health.

Only one count was recorded for this clone. The rearrangement uses TRBV12-3 or TRBV12-4 and TRBJ2-3; D uncertain. Trimming left V 6 bases short and J 0 bases short, with 7 bases between. The CDR3 spans 13 residues. The CDR3 DNA reads TGTGCCAGCAGGCTACTGAGCACAGATACGCAGTATTTT. Amino acids: CASRLLSTDTQYF.

Only one count was recorded for this clone. The chain uses TRBV28 and TRBJ1-5; TRBD1 matches at 11 bases. There are 16 residues in the CDR3. Trimming cost V 5 bases and J 2 bases; bases outside gene matches: 5. Per the germline V gene, CDR1 is MDHEN and CDR2 is SYDVKM. The CDR3 here is CASSRSDRGRNQPQHF. CDR3 coding DNA: TGTGCCAGCAGTAGATCGGACAGGGGGCGCAATCAGCCCCAGCATTTT.

This clone was counted once. The chain carries TRBV4-2 and TRBJ2-5; a possible D gene is TRBD2 (5 bases). CDR3 length equals 16 residues. V lost 0 bases and J 5 bases, leaving 16 bases between the germline ends. Germline V gene lookup returns CDR1 LGHNA and CDR2 YNFKEQ. CDR3 residues: CASSQELRGKGETQYF. The CDR3 bases are TGTGCCAGCAGCCAAGAGTTGAGAGGGAAGGGCGAGACCCAGTACTTC.

The chain employs TRBV3-1 (or the pseudogene TRBV3-2) and TRBJ1-2; D is unresolved. Germline CDR1 is LGHDT and CDR2 is YNNKEL (reference sequence). This CDR3 contains 13 residues. Trimming took 6 bases from V and 2 from J, leaving 10 bases between them. CDR3 nucleotide sequence: TGTGCCAGCAGTAAAGAGGCAAACTATGGCTACACCTTC. It codes for CASSKEANYGYTF.

This chain connects TRBV4-1 to TRBJ2-6; TRBD1 is a possible D gene (5 bases). The CDR3 consists of 16 residues. With 1 base removed from V and 4 bases from J, the gap between germline ends came to 11 bases. The V gene's germline CDR1 is MGHRA and CDR2 YSYEKL. In DNA form, the CDR3 reads TGCGCCAGCAGCCAAGGCAGGGCCTACGGGGCCAACGTCCTGACTTTC. This sequence encodes CASSQGRAYGANVLTF.

The rearrangement links TRBV19 to TRBJ2-1; 8 bases align to TRBD1. The CDR3 length is 13 residues. CDR1 is LNHDA, CDR2 SQIVND, per germline (reference sequence). V lost 9 bases to trimming and J lost 7 bases; unmatched junction nucleotides: 8. The DNA for the CDR3 is TGTGCCAGCGGGCAGGGGGCCGGGAATGAGCAGTTCTTC. The encoded protein is CASGQGAGNEQFF.

The J gene is TRBJ2-7, the V gene TRBV13, with D perhaps matching TRBD1 or TRBD2 (5 bases each). The CDR3 extends over 12 amino acids. V lost 1 base to trimming and J lost 6 bases, with 7 bases between them. Germline-derived CDR1 and CDR2 are PRHDT and FYEKMQ (reference sequence). CDR3 coding DNA: TGTGCCAGCAGCTTAGCGGGGCGCGAGCAGTACTTC. Translated: CASSLAGREQYF. Full variable domain (missing parts from reference TRBV13 and TRBJ2-7): AAGVIQSPRHLIKEKRETATLKCYPIPRHDTVYWYQQGPGQDPQFLISFYEKMQSDKGSIPDRFSAQQFSDYHSELNMSSLELGDSALYFCASSLAGREQYFGPGTRLTVT.

This chain links TRBV20-1 with TRBJ2-7; D uncertain. V lost 3 bases and J 4 bases, leaving 19 bases between the germline ends. Germline V gene lookup returns CDR1 DFQATT and CDR2 SNEGSKA (reference sequence). CDR3 length equals 15 residues. The CDR3 bases are TGCAGTGCTAGTCGAGCGCTTACCGTGGGGTACGAGCAGTACTTC. It encodes CSASRALTVGYEQYF.

This clone was recorded once. V is TRBV9 and J is TRBJ1-3; unclear D gene. The germline V gene has CDR1 SGDLS and CDR2 YYNGEE. V gave up 0 bases and J gave up 1 base, with 14 bases separating them. The CDR3 consists of 17 residues. In nucleotides, the CDR3 is TGTGCCAGCAGCGTAGATGCAGCCATACCATCTGGAAACACCATATATTTT. It specifies CASSVDAAIPSGNTIYF.

The V call is TRBV29-1, the J call TRBJ2-2; 8 positions agree with TRBD1. Losses at the gene ends were 5 bases for V and 3 bases for J; bases not matched to a gene: 2. Per germline, CDR1 SQVTM and CDR2 ANQGSEA. This CDR3 is built from 13 residues. CDR3 sequence (DNA): TGCAGCGTTACGACAGGGGACACCGGGGAGCTGTTTTTT. Its protein is CSVTTGDTGELFF.

The chain carries TRBV13 and TRBJ2-1; the match to TRBD2 covers 8 bases. This CDR3 contains 19 residues. V dropped 5 bases and J dropped 2; count of bases not matched to a gene: 17. Germline V CDR1 and CDR2: PRHDT, FYEKMQ (reference sequence). In DNA, the CDR3 is TGTGCCAGCAGCGCCCGGGGGGGATTTAGCGGAATAGCCTACAATGAGCAGTTCTTC. Its translation is CASSARGGFSGIAYNEQFF.